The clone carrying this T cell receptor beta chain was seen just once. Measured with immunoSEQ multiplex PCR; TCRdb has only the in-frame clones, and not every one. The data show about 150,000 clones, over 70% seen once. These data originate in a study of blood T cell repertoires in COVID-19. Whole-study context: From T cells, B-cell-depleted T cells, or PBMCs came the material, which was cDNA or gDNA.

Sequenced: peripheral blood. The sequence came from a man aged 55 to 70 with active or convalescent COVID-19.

The CDR3 sequence is CASSPSRDRAPSGANVLTF. CDR3 nucleotide sequence: TGTGCCAGCAGCCCAAGCCGGGACAGGGCTCCCTCTGGGGCCAACGTCCTGACTTTC. This chain links TRBV21-1 with TRBJ2-6; TRBD1 reflects the table's D call only, with no check against the DNA. TRBV21-1 is reported as a pseudogene. This CDR3 comprises 19 residues.